The clone carrying this TCR beta chain was seen a few times. The antigen is not known. TRB rearrangements spanning V, D and J were amplified using mixed TRB-A/B primers. Using its own MiXCR run on the multiplex PCR reads, TCRdb lists one record per CDR3 protein. The table has about 12,000 distinct CDR3 sequences, roughly 20% seen once. This sample is part of a study of T cell repertoires in aging, cancer and after chemotherapy. The overall study: Healthy donor repertoires were recorded over several months to years and showed clear clonal overlap. Whole-study findings and limits: In cancer patients, declining TCR diversity with age involved lost richness and lost evenness. Age-matched healthy donors had significantly more diverse, less clonal blood TCR repertoires than untreated cancer patients.

Amplification of TCR beta used genomic DNA extracted from peripheral blood. Germline CDR1 SGHNT, CDR2 YYREEE (reference sequence). V lost 2 bases and J lost 7, with 9 bases in between. This CDR3 comprises 12 residues. Sample: blood. This chain joins TRBV5-4 and TRBJ1-1; D unclear. The source is a human donor in good health. CDR3 coding DNA: TGTGCCAGCAGCTTCCCCGATAGTGAAGCTTTCTTT. It translates to CASSFPDSEAFF.